This passage covers 32 T cell receptor beta chains from one sample sequenced in a study of T cell changes during pregnancy in multiple sclerosis (dated by TCRdb to about 2019). The method behind the library was the immunoSEQ multiplex PCR assay. TCRdb mirrors the immuneACCESS table, restricted to in-frame sequences. Some clones are absent from its copies; in checked studies, under half trace to an unresolved V gene, and the reason for the others is unknown. Present in this sample are about 68,000 clones, 90% to 95% of which were seen just once. More than 1.1% of the sample goes to the ten largest clones. Specimen: peripheral blood, collected in the second trimester of pregnancy. The receptors were gathered from a female donor in good health, enrolled as a control in a pregnancy study.

This clone was seen just once. The rearrangement links TRBV4-1 to TRBJ2-2, with D perhaps matching TRBD2 (5 bases). Germline V gene sequence: CDR1 MGHRA, CDR2 YSYEKL. Trimming removed 4 bases at V and 4 bases at J, with 13 bases between. The length of the CDR3 is 15 residues. The CDR3 loop reads CASSLRTEVTGELFF. In DNA form, the CDR3 reads TGCGCCAGCAGCCTCAGGACTGAGGTCACCGGGGAGCTGTTTTTT.

CDR3 sequence reads: CASSPMFDRESGTEAFF. The CDR3 bases are TGTGCCAGCTCACCAATGTTTGACAGGGAGTCGGGCACTGAAGCTTTCTTT. J is TRBJ1-1 and V is TRBV18, with 7 bases aligning to TRBD1. Germline-derived CDR1 and CDR2 are KGHSH and LQKENI. The CDR3 contains 17 residues. J was trimmed by 4 bases and V by 2 bases; bases with no gene match: 13.

This chain links TRBV5-8 with TRBJ2-2; possible D gene TRBD2, 6 bases. This CDR3 spans 17 amino acids. Germline V gene sequence: CDR1 SGHTS, CDR2 YDEGEE. Trimming took 4 bases from V and 2 from J, leaving 18 bases between them. The CDR3 sequence: CASSPLKRALNTGELFF. In DNA, the CDR3 is TGTGCCAGCAGCCCTTTAAAGCGGGCCCTCAACACCGGGGAGCTGTTTTTT.

This clone has just one count. The junction and the germline gene differ at one end; a read error may be behind it. The chain couples TRBV5-5 to TRBJ2-7; a weak D match, TRBD1 (5 bases). The germline V gene has CDR1 SGHKS and CDR2 YYEKEE (reference sequence). This CDR3 comprises 15 residues. Here the CDR3 DNA reads TGTGCCAGCAACTTGCGGCCTATCAGGGCCTACGAGCAGTACTTC. It codes for CASNLRPIRAYEQYF.

The chain uses TRBV5-4 and TRBJ2-1; 9 nucleotides align to TRBD2. The J segment lost 5 bases and the V segment lost 4 bases, leaving 4 bases of the junction unmatched. CDR3 length equals 14 residues. Germline V gene sequence: CDR1 SGHNT, CDR2 YYREEE (reference sequence). CDR3 amino acids: CASSAGGMDNEQFF. CDR3 nucleotide sequence: TGTGCCAGCAGCGCGGGGGGGATGGACAATGAGCAGTTCTTC.

V gene TRBV30 combines with J gene TRBJ1-5; 10 bases align to TRBD1. The CDR3 extends over 14 amino acids. Germline CDR1 and CDR2: GTSNPN and SVGIG (reference sequence). V was clipped by 2 bases and J by 4 bases; unmatched bases: 2. The CDR3 spells CAWSLGQGNQPQHF. In DNA, the CDR3 is TGTGCCTGGAGTCTGGGACAGGGGAATCAGCCCCAGCATTTT.

The J gene is TRBJ2-2, the V gene TRBV7-3; the match to TRBD2 covers 8 bases. CDR3 length: 20 residues. The germline CDR1 and CDR2 sequences are SGHTA and FQGTGA. Germline trimming cut 1 base from V and 5 bases from J; bases unmatched to any gene: 18. CDR3 nucleotide sequence: TGTGCCAGCAGCTTAAAGGGGCGGGGGGTGTGGGCCGAGGAGACCGGGGAGCTGTTTTTT. This gives the protein CASSLKGRGVWAEETGELFF. Using reference TRBV7-3 and TRBJ2-2 for the parts outside the CDR3, the full variable domain is GAGVSQTPSNKVTEKGKYVELRCDPISGHTALYWYRQSLGQGPEFLIYFQGTGAADDSGLPNDRFFAVRPEGSVSTLKIQRTERGDSAVYLCASSLKGRGVWAEETGELFFGEGSRLTVL.

This clone was recorded once. The chain recombines TRBV11-2 with TRBJ2-2; 8 nucleotides match TRBD2. CDR1 and CDR2 (germline): SGHAT, FQNNGV. V lost 2 bases and J lost 6; bases outside the gene matches: 11. The CDR3 has 17 amino acids. The CDR3 loop is CASSLSQAGARAGELFF. Written as DNA, the CDR3 is TGTGCCAGCAGCTTATCCCAAGCGGGAGCGCGTGCCGGGGAGCTGTTTTTT.

The chain joins TRBV7-2 to TRBJ2-5, with 7 bases aligning to TRBD1. Germline lookup yields CDR1 SGHTA and CDR2 FQGNSA. J was trimmed by 4 bases and V by 5 bases; bases with no gene match: 4. This CDR3 comprises 13 residues. Written as DNA, the CDR3 is TGTGCCAGCAGCAACAGGGGTCGAGAGACCCAGTACTTC. This encodes CASSNRGRETQYF.

The DNA of the CDR3 is TGCAGCGGGTCCAAAACAGGGACCTATGGCTACACCTTC. This codes for CSGSKTGTYGYTF. The chain combines TRBV29-1 with TRBJ1-2; the D gene is possibly TRBD1 (6 bases). The CDR3 extends over 13 amino acids. Germline CDR1 is SQVTM and CDR2 is ANQGSEA. Trimming cost V 7 bases and J 4 bases, with 16 bases left between them.

The chain carries TRBV19 and TRBJ2-7; a possible D gene is TRBD1 (6 bases). This CDR3 contains 13 residues. V lost 5 bases and J lost 4, with 12 bases in between. Germline CDR1 is LNHDA and CDR2 is SQIVND (reference sequence). The CDR3 DNA sequence: TGTGCCAGTAGTGAGGGGACATCATACGAGCAGTACTTC. This sequence encodes CASSEGTSYEQYF. Full variable domain (missing parts from reference TRBV19 and TRBJ2-7): DGGITQSPKYLFRKEGQNVTLSCEQNLNHDAMYWYRQDPGQGLRLIYYSQIVNDFQKGDIAEGYSVSREKKESFPLTVTSAQKNPTAFYLCASSEGTSYEQYFGPGTRLTVT.

The V and J genes are TRBV4-1 and TRBJ1-5, with 10 bases matching TRBD1. Unmatched junction bases numbered 4, after V lost 4 bases and J lost 4 bases. The CDR3 is 15 residues long. In germline, CDR1 is MGHRA, CDR2 YSYEKL. The CDR3 region is CASSRGQGLNQPQHF. CDR3 DNA: TGCGCCAGCAGCCGGGGACAGGGGCTAAATCAGCCCCAGCATTTT.

The chain couples TRBV30 to TRBJ2-1; the match to TRBD2 covers 10 bases. V was pared by 7 bases and J by 6 bases, with 3 bases of the junction left unmatched. In germline, CDR1 is GTSNPN, CDR2 SVGIG (reference sequence). This CDR3 has 12 residues. This CDR3 is CASSGGPNEQFF. In DNA form, the CDR3 reads TGTGCCTCTAGCGGGGGCCCCAATGAGCAGTTCTTC.

The chain is built from TRBV11-1 and TRBJ2-7, with 8 bases fitting TRBD2. V shed 3 bases, J shed 6 bases, and the junction held 10 bases outside the gene matches. CDR1 and CDR2 from the germline V gene are SGHAT and FQDESV (reference sequence). CDR3 length: 15 residues. The DNA for the CDR3 is TGTGCCAGCAGCTTGGCCGGGACTAGGTCTCGCGAGCAGTACTTC. This encodes CASSLAGTRSREQYF.

V is TRBV28 and J is TRBJ1-6; 7 nucleotides align to TRBD1. Per germline, CDR1 MDHEN and CDR2 SYDVKM. J gave up 8 bases and V 6 bases, and 4 bases lay outside the gene matches. CDR3 size: 13 residues. CDR3 nucleotide sequence: TGTGCCAGCAGCCCCGACAGGGATTCACCCCTCCACTTT. Protein product: CASSPDRDSPLHF.

The V gene is TRBV27, the J gene TRBJ2-2; TRBD2 might be the D (5 bases). CDR1 is MNHEY and CDR2 is SMNVEV in the germline V gene (reference sequence). V dropped 6 bases and J dropped 5 bases, with 13 bases sitting between them. CDR3 size: 14 residues. Here the CDR3 DNA reads TGTGCCAGCAGAGCCGGACTGTCTACCGGGGAGCTGTTTTTT. It codes for CASRAGLSTGELFF.

The chain employs TRBV4-2 and TRBJ2-3; 9 bases fit TRBD1. Per the germline V gene, CDR1 is LGHNA and CDR2 is YNFKEQ. Losses at the gene ends were 1 base for V and 4 bases for J; bases not matched to a gene: 3. CDR3 length: 15 amino acids. Here the CDR3 reads CASSQGTGVADTQYF. The CDR3, as DNA: TGTGCCAGCAGCCAAGGGACAGGGGTAGCAGATACGCAGTATTTT.

The J gene is TRBJ2-7, the V gene TRBV28; D is undetermined. The V gene's germline CDR1 is MDHEN and CDR2 SYDVKM. There are 14 residues in the CDR3. V was clipped by 1 base and J by 2 bases, with 9 bases between them. The CDR3 coding sequence is TGTGCCAGCAGTTTATTGCAGACAACCTACGAGCAGTACTTC. This encodes CASSLLQTTYEQYF.

The CDR3 coding sequence is TGTGCCAGCAGCATGGAAGGGGGTACAGAGACCCAGTACTTC. Protein sequence: CASSMEGGTETQYF. The chain has TRBV7-2 and TRBJ2-5; tentative D call: TRBD1 (6 bases). Germline assignment: CDR1 SGHTA and CDR2 FQGNSA. V lost 5 bases and J 4 bases, leaving 14 bases between the germline ends. The CDR3 is made up of 14 amino acids.

The J gene is TRBJ2-3, the V gene TRBV6-6, with 9 nucleotides matching TRBD2. Germline V gene sequence: CDR1 MNHNY, CDR2 SVGAGI (reference sequence). Trimming took 2 bases from V and 15 from J; bases not matched to a gene: 6. This CDR3 is built from 12 residues. The CDR3 loop reads CASSYGGGGVYF. In DNA form, the CDR3 reads TGTGCCAGCAGTTACGGGGGCGGGGGGGTTTATTTT.

The chain combines TRBV7-9 with TRBJ2-2; 7 nucleotides agree with TRBD1. Looked up from germline, CDR1 is SEHNR and CDR2 is FQNEAQ (reference sequence). CDR3 length equals 15 residues. Germline trimming cut 2 bases from V and 7 bases from J; bases unmatched to any gene: 7. The DNA for the CDR3 is TGTGCCAGCAGCTTAAGCCCTACAGGGGACGGGGAGCTGTTTTTT. It yields the protein CASSLSPTGDGELFF.

In its sample, this clone was seen once. The rearrangement links TRBV10-2 to TRBJ2-7; 11 bases are shared with TRBD1. The germline CDR1 and CDR2 sequences are WSHSY and SAAADI. The trim removed 0 bases at V and 1 base at J, leaving 2 bases unmatched. The CDR3 consists of 16 residues. CDR3 nucleotides: TGCGCCAGCAGTGAGTCGGGGACAGGGGGGTCCTACGAGCAGTACTTC. Its translation is CASSESGTGGSYEQYF.

The rearrangement uses TRBV5-8 and TRBJ2-1; tentative D call: TRBD1 (6 bases). The length of the CDR3 is 14 residues. V lost 4 bases and J 10 bases, leaving 18 bases between the germline ends. Germline values: CDR1 SGHTS, CDR2 YDEGEE. CDR3 region: CASSPYTGPGEQFF. DNA of the CDR3: TGTGCCAGCAGCCCCTATACAGGGCCAGGGGAGCAGTTCTTC.

The V and J genes are TRBV28 and TRBJ2-7; TRBD1 might be the D (7 bases). The CDR3 sequence is 15 residues long. Germline V gene lookup returns CDR1 MDHEN and CDR2 SYDVKM. The germline V and J ends were trimmed by 5 bases and 0 bases, with 14 bases remaining between them. CDR3 loop: CASSPGGGPSYEQYF. The CDR3 nucleotides are TGTGCCAGCAGTCCAGGAGGGGGCCCCTCCTACGAGCAGTACTTC.

V usage is TRBV15 and J usage is TRBJ2-7; D might be TRBD2 (6 bases). Deletions cut 6 bases from V and 0 bases from J, with 15 bases between. Per germline, CDR1 LNHNV and CDR2 YYDKDF (reference sequence). The CDR3 loop spans 15 amino acids. The CDR3 DNA follows: TGTGCCACCAGTAGGACTGGGGGGAGCTCCTACGAGCAGTACTTC. It yields the protein CATSRTGGSSYEQYF.

V and J are TRBV30 and TRBJ1-2; 9 bases map to TRBD1. CDR3 length: 15 amino acids. Per germline, CDR1 GTSNPN and CDR2 SVGIG (reference sequence). The trim removed 7 bases at V and 8 bases at J, leaving 17 bases unmatched. CDR3 in amino acids: CASHGTGTPGRGYTF. DNA for the CDR3: TGTGCCTCCCACGGGACAGGGACCCCCGGTAGAGGCTACACCTTC.

This chain links TRBV27 with TRBJ2-3; 8 bases are shared with TRBD2. This CDR3 has 15 residues. Germline-derived CDR1 and CDR2 are MNHEY and SMNVEV (reference sequence). Trimming removed 7 bases from V and 0 bases from J; junction bases left unmatched: 6. CDR3 DNA sequence: TGTGCCAGCATGCCGGGCGGGGGGAGCACAGATACGCAGTATTTT. This encodes CASMPGGGSTDTQYF.

The chain combines TRBV28 with TRBJ2-3; 13 nucleotides agree with TRBD2. The CDR3 loop spans 17 amino acids. Per germline, CDR1 MDHEN and CDR2 SYDVKM. J gave up 5 bases and V 5 bases, and 10 bases lay outside the gene matches. Here the CDR3 DNA reads TGTGCCAGCAGTCTTCTGGGACTAGCGGGAATATTAGATACGCAGTATTTT. Encoded protein: CASSLLGLAGILDTQYF.

V is TRBV5-1 and J is TRBJ2-7, with 9 bases identical to TRBD1. CDR1 SGHRS and CDR2 YFSETQ come from the germline V gene. Losses at the gene ends were 5 bases for V and 2 bases for J; bases not matched to a gene: 11. The CDR3 has 16 amino acids. CDR3 in amino acids: CASSSPGQGLPYEQYF. In DNA form, the CDR3 reads TGCGCCAGCAGTTCACCCGGACAGGGGTTGCCCTACGAGCAGTACTTC.

The chain recombines TRBV7-9 with TRBJ2-1; TRBD1 agrees at 12 bases. The CDR3 contains 15 residues. V shed 5 bases and J 7 bases; nucleotides not matched to a gene: 6. Germline CDR1 and CDR2: SEHNR and FQNEAQ (reference sequence). The CDR3 protein is CASSLLGQGANEQFF. CDR3 in DNA: TGTGCCAGCAGCCTATTGGGACAGGGGGCAAATGAGCAGTTCTTC.

This clone has just one count. The chain joins TRBV4-1 to TRBJ2-1; 9 bases agree with TRBD2. CDR3 length: 17 residues. Trimming took 3 bases from V and 0 from J; bases not matched to a gene: 6. From germline, CDR1 is MGHRA and CDR2 YSYEKL. The CDR3 DNA reads as TGCGCCAGCAGCCACGAAAGACTAGCGGCCTCCTACAATGAGCAGTTCTTC. Protein sequence: CASSHERLAASYNEQFF.

This CDR3 is CASSIGTGVYGYTF. CDR3 bases: TGTGCCAGTAGTATTGGGACAGGGGTCTATGGCTACACCTTC. This sequence joins TRBV19 and TRBJ1-2; TRBD1 agrees at 10 bases. J lost 4 bases, V lost 3 bases, and 2 bases had no gene match. Germline assignment: CDR1 LNHDA and CDR2 SQIVND (reference sequence). This CDR3 is built from 14 residues.